This T cell receptor beta chain is from a study of blood T cell repertoires in COVID-19. Study in general: T cells, B-cell-depleted T cells, or PBMCs provided the cDNA or gDNA that served as material.

Germline CDR1 reads MDHEN; CDR2 reads SYDVKM. Trimming shortened V by 6 bases and J by 0 bases, and 18 bases separated the two germline ends. The CDR3 has 17 residues. In the original processing: The authors estimated nucleated cell counts from reference gene primer amplification. TCRdb's table, derived via immunoSEQ multiplex PCR, lists solely in-frame clones and lacks some. V and J calls and clone size are as listed in that table; D and trimming were resolved from the DNA. The table shows 93,000 or so clones, with 87% occurring only once. This clone was detected only once. The chain recombines TRBV28 with TRBJ1-3; the D gene is possibly TRBD1 (5 bases). The receptor comes from a human donor in a cohort sampled during active COVID-19. Source material: peripheral blood. The CDR3 sequence is CASSPAGTPFSGNTIYF. CDR3 coding DNA: TGTGCCAGCAGCCCGGCGGGGACGCCTTTCTCTGGAAACACCATATATTTT.